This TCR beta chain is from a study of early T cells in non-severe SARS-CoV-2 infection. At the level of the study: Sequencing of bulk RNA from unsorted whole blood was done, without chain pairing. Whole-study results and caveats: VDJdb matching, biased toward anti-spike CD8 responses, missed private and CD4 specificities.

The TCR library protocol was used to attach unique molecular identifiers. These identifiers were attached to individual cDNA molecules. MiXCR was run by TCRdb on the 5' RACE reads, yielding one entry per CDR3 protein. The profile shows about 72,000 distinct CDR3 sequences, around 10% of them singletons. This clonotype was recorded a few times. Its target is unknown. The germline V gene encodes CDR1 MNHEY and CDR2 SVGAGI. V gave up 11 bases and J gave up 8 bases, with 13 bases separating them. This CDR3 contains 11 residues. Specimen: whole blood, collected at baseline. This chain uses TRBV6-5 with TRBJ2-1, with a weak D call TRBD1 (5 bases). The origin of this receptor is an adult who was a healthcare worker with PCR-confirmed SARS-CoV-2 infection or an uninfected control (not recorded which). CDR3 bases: TGTGCCGTTCAAGGGGTCGATGAGCAGTTCTTC. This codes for CAVQGVDEQFF.